This T cell receptor (beta chain) was retrieved from a study of shared clonotypes between healthy human individuals. Study-wide results and limits: The study drew on few donors, limiting represented genetic and exposure-history diversity. Estimated richness values were generally larger in naive subsets than in memory subsets. Donor clonotype sharing was expected to depend on sequencing depth.

Of note for this clone: Its cognate antigen is unknown.

Sequencing was at deep level. Using immunoSEQ multiplex PCR, the repertoire was profiled, and TCRdb retains in-frame clones only, with some absent. The sample holds millions of clones, roughly 91% seen once. Terminally differentiated effector memory CD45RA+ cells were left out of the naive CD8 fraction, which was CD45RO-negative and positively selected for CCR7. The CDR3 spans 17 residues. With V trimmed by 6 bases and J by 4 bases, 12 bases remained unmatched. Germline V gene data show CDR1 as LNHDA and CDR2 as SQIVND (reference sequence). The chain recombines TRBV19 with TRBJ2-2, with 9 bases that match TRBD1. The sample consisted of naive CD8+ T cells from PBMCs. The clonotype was recovered from a young man in good health. Some clones in this sample may be carry-over from other donors' samples. CDR3 nucleotide sequence: TGTGCCAGTAGAGATATAGTGGGACAGGGAGGCACCGGGGAGCTGTTTTTT. Residues: CASRDIVGQGGTGELFF.